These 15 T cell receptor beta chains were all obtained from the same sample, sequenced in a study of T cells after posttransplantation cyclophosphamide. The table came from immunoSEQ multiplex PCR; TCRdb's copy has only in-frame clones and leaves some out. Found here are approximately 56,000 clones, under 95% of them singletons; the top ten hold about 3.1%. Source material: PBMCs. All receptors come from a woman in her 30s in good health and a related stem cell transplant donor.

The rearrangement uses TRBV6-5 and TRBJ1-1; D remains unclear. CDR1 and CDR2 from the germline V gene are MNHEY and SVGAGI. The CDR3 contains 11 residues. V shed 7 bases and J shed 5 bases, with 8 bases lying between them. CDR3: CASKRETEAFF. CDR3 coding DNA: TGTGCCAGCAAAAGAGAAACTGAAGCTTTCTTT.

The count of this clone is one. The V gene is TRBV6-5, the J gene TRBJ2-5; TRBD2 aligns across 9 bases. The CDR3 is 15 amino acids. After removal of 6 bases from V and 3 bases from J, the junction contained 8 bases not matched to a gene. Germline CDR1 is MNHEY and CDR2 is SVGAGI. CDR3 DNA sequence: TGTGCCAGCAGCAACTCGCGGGGGGGAAAAGAGACCCAGTACTTC. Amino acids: CASSNSRGGKETQYF.

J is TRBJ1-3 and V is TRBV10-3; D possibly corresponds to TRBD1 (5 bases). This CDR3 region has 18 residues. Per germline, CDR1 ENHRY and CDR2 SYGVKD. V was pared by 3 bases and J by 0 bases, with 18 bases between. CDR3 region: CAISERGRELHSGNTIYF. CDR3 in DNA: TGTGCCATCAGTGAAAGGGGCAGGGAACTTCACTCTGGAAACACCATATATTTT.

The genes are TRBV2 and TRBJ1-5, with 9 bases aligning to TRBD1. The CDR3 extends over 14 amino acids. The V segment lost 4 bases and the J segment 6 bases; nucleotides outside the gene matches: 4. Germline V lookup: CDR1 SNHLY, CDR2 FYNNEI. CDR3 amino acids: CASSGTGGLQPQHF. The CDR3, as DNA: TGTGCCAGCAGTGGAACAGGGGGCCTTCAGCCCCAGCATTTT.

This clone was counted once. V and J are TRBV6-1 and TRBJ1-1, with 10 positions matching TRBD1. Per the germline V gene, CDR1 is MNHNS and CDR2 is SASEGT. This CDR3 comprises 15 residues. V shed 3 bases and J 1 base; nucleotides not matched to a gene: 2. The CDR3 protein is CASSEDRGWNTEAFF. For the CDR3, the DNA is TGTGCCAGCAGTGAGGACAGGGGGTGGAACACTGAAGCTTTCTTT.

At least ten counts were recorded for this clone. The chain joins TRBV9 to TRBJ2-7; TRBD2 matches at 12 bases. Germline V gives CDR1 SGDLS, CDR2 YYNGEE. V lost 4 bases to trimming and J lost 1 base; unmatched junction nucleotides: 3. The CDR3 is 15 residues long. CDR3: CASSSGLAGSYEQYF. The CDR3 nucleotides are TGTGCCAGCAGCTCGGGACTAGCGGGTTCCTACGAGCAGTACTTC.

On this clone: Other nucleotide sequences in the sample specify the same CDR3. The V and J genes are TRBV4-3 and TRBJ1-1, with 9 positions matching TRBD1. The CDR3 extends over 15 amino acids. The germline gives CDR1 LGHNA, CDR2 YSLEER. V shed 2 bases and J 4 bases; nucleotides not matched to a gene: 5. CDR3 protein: CASSQMDRGGTEAFF. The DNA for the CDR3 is TGCGCCAGCAGCCAAATGGACAGGGGAGGCACTGAAGCTTTCTTT.

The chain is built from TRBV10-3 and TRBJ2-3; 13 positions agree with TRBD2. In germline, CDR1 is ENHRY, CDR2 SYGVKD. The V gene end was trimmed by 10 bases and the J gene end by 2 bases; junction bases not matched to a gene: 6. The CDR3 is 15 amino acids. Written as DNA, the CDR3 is TGTGCCAGTAGGACTAGCGGGGGCTTCACAGATACGCAGTATTTT. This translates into CASRTSGGFTDTQYF.

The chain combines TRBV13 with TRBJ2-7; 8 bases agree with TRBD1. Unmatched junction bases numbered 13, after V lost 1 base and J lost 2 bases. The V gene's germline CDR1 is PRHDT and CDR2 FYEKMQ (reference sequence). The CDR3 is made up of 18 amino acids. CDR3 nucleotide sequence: TGTGCCAGCAGCTTAGTCGGGGCACAGGGGGGCAGAGCCTACGAGCAGTACTTC. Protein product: CASSLVGAQGGRAYEQYF.

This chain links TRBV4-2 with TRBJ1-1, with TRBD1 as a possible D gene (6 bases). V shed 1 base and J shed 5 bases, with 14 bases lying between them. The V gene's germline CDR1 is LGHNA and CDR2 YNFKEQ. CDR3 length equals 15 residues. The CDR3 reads CASSQAHGQYTEAFF. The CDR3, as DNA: TGTGCCAGCAGCCAAGCCCATGGACAGTATACTGAAGCTTTCTTT.

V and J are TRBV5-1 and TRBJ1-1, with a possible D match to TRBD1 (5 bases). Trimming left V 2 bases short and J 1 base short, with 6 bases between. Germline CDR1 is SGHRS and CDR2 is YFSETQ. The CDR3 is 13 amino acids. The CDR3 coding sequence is TGCGCCAGCAGCTTAACAGGGAACACTGAAGCTTTCTTT. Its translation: CASSLTGNTEAFF.

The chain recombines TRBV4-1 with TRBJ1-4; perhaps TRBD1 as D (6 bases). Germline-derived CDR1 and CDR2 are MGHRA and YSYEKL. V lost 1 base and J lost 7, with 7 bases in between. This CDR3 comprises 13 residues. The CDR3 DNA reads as TGCGCCAGCAGCCAAGCCAGGGGTGAAAAACTGTTTTTT. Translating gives CASSQARGEKLFF.

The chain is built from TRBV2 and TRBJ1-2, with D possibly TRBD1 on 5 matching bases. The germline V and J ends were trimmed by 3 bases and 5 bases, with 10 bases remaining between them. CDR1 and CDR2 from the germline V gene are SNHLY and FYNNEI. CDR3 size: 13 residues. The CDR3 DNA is TGTGCCAGCAGTGAGCTCAGGGTTTATGGCTACACCTTC. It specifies CASSELRVYGYTF.

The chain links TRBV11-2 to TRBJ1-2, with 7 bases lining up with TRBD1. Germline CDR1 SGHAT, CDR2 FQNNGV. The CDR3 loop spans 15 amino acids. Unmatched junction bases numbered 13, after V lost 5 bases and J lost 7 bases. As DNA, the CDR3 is TGTGCCAGCAGCCGTCCTACAGGGGCGGGGATTGGCTACACCTTC. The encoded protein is CASSRPTGAGIGYTF.

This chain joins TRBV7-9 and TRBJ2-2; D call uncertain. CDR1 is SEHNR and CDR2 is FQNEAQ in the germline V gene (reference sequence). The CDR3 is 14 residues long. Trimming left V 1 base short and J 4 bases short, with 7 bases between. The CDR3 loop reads CASSLGSVTGELFF. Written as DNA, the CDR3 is TGTGCCAGCAGCTTAGGATCGGTCACCGGGGAGCTGTTTTTT.